This entry concerns a single T cell receptor beta chain. Its antigen is unknown. PCR was performed using 60 Vbeta and 13 Jbeta primers. Authors' data handling: The count from a later analysis was about 80 million unique TCR beta chains, some 9.9 million of them shared. The method was immunoSEQ multiplex PCR; TCRdb's version includes in-frame clones alone and lacks a portion of them. The DNA gave D and trimming, while V, J and clone size come from that table. The sample shows about 130,000 clones, roughly two thirds of them seen only once. This record belongs to a study of cytomegalovirus exposure and HLA in healthy donors. Findings and caveats of the study: Versus the roughly 670-donor mean, an Asian-associated ancestry cluster reportedly showed fewer N-insertions in a later analysis. A likely sequencing artifact accounted for one observed cluster of highly shared sequence variants. TCR association rates varied by HLA locus in a later analysis, with DRB1 highest and HLA-C lowest.

CDR1 is SGHRS, CDR2 YFSETQ, per germline. The CDR3 is made up of 17 amino acids. After removal of 4 bases from V and 6 bases from J, the junction contained 17 bases not matched to a gene. This TCR was recovered from a man between 25 and 39 years old in good health and CMV-seropositive. Source material: PBMCs. V and J are TRBV5-1 and TRBJ1-2; TRBD1 aligns across 8 bases. The CDR3 DNA is TGCGCCAGCAGCCTAATCGACTATGGGGACAGGATGGATGGCTACACCTTC. Translation: CASSLIDYGDRMDGYTF.